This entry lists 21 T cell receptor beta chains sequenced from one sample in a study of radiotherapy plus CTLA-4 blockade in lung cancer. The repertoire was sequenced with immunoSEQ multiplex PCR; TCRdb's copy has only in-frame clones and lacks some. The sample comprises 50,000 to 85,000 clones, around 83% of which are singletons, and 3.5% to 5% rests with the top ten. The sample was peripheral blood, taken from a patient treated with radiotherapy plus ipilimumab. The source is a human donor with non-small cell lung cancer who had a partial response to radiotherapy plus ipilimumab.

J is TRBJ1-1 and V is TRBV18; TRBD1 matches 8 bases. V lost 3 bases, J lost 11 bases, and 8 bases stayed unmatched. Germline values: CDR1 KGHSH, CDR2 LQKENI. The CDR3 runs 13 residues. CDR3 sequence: CASSPGTGLRAFF. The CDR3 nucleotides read TGTGCCAGCTCACCGGGGACAGGTCTGAGGGCTTTCTTT. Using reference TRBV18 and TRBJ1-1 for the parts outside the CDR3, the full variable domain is NAGVMQNPRHLVRRRGQEARLRCSPMKGHSHVYWYRQLPEEGLKFMVYLQKENIIDESGMPKERFSAEFPKEGPSILRIQQVVRGDSAAYFCASSPGTGLRAFFGQGTRLTVV.

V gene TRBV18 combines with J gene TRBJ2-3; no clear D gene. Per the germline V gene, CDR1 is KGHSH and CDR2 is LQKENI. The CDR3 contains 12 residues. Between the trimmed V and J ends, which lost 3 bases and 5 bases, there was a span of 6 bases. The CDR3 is CASSPPGDTQYF. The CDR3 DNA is TGTGCCAGCTCACCCCCCGGAGATACGCAGTATTTT.

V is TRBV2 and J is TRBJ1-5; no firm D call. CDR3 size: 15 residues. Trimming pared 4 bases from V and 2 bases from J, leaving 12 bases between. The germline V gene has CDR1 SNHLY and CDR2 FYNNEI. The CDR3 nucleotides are TGTGCCAGCAGTGTTGAGGTAGGAGGCAATCAGCCCCAGCATTTT. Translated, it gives CASSVEVGGNQPQHF.

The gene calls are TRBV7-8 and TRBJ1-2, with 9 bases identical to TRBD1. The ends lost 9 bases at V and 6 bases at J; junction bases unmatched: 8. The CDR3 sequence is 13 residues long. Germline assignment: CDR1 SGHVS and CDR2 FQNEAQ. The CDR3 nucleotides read TGTGCCAGTACCGCCGGGACAGGGAATGGCTACACCTTC. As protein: CASTAGTGNGYTF.

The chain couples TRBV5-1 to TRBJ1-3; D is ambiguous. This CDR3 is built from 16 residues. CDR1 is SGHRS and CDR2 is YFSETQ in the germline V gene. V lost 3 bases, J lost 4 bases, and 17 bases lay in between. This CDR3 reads CASSSSTTGGGNTIYF. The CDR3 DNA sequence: TGCGCCAGCAGCTCGTCGACTACCGGCGGGGGAAACACCATATATTTT.

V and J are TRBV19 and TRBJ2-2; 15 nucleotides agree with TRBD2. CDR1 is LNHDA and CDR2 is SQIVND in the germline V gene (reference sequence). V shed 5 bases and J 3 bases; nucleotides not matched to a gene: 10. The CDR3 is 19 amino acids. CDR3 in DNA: TGTGCCAGTAGTGGGACCGGACTAGCGGGAGGGCGGGACACCGGGGAGCTGTTTTTT. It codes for CASSGTGLAGGRDTGELFF.

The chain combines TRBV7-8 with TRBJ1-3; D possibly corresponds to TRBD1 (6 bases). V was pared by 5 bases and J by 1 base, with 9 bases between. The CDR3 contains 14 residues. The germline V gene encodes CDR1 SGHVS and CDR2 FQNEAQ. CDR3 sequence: CASSPDSSGNTIYF. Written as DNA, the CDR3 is TGTGCCAGCAGCCCGGACAGTTCTGGAAACACCATATATTTT.

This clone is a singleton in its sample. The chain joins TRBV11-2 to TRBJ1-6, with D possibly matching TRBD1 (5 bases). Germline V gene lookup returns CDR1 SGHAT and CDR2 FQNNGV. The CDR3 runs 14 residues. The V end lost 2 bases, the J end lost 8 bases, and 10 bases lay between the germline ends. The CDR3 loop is CASSLRQGYSPLHF. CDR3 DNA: TGTGCCAGCAGCTTAAGGCAGGGATATTCACCCCTCCACTTT. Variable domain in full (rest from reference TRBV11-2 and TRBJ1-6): EAGVAQSPRYKIIEKRQSVAFWCNPISGHATLYWYQQILGQGPKLLIQFQNNGVVDDSQLPKDRFSAERLKGVDSTLKIQPAKLEDSAVYLCASSLRQGYSPLHFGNGTRLTVT.

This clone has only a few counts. The CDR3 bases are TGTGCCAGCAGTTCCGGACAGGGGGCGAATCAGCCCCAGCATTTT. Its protein is CASSSGQGANQPQHF. The V gene is TRBV2, the J gene TRBJ1-5; 11 positions agree with TRBD1. Germline V gives CDR1 SNHLY, CDR2 FYNNEI. The CDR3 sequence is 15 residues long. The junction had 4 bases not matched to a gene; V was cut back by 5 bases and J by 4 bases.

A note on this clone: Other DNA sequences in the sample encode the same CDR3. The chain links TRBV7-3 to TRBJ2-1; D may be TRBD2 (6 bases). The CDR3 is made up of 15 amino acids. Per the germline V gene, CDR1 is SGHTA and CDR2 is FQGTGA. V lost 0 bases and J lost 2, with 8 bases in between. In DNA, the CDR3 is TGTGCCAGCAGCTTAACTAGCGGCACCTACAATGAGCAGTTCTTC. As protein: CASSLTSGTYNEQFF.

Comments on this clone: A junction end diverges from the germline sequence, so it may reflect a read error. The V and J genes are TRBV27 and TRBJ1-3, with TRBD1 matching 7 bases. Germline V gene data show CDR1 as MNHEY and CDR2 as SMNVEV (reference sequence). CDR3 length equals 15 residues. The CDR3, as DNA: TGTGCCAGCAGTCGAGGGACAGCCTCTGGGAACACCATATATTTT. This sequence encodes CASSRGTASGNTIYF.

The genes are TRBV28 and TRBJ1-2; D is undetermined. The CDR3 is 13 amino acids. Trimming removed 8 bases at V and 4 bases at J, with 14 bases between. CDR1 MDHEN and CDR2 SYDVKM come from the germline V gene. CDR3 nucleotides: TGTGCCAGCCGTTCTACAGTCCCCTATGGCTACACCTTC. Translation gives CASRSTVPYGYTF.

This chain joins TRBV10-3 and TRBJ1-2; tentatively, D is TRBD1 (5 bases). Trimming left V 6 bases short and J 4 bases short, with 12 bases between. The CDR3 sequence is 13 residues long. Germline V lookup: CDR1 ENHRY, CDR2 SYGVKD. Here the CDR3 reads CAISTTDVYGYTF. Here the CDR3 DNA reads TGTGCCATCAGCACGACAGATGTCTATGGCTACACCTTC.

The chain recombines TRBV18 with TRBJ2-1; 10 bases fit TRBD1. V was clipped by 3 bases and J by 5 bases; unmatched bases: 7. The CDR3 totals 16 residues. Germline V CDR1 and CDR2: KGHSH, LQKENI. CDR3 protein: CASSPRTGGADNEQFF. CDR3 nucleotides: TGTGCCAGCTCACCCCGGACAGGGGGAGCCGACAATGAGCAGTTCTTC.

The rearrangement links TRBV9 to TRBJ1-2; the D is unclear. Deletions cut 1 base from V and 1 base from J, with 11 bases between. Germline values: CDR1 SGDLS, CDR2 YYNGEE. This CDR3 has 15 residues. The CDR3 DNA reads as TGTGCCAGCAGCGTATCCCCTTCTCGTAACTATGGCTACACCTTC. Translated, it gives CASSVSPSRNYGYTF. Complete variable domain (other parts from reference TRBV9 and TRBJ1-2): DSGVTQTPKHLITATGQRVTLRCSPRSGDLSVYWYQQSLDQGLQFLIQYYNGEERAKGNILERFSAQQFPDLHSELNLSSLELGDSALYFCASSVSPSRNYGYTFGSGTRLTVV.

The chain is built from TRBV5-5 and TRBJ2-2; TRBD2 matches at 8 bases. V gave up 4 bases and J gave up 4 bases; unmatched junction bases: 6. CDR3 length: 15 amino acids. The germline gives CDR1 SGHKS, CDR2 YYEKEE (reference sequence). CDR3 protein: CASSRAGDGTGELFF. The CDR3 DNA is TGTGCCAGCAGCCGAGCGGGAGATGGCACCGGGGAGCTGTTTTTT. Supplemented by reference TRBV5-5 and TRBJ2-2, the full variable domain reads DAGVTQSPTHLIKTRGQQVTLRCSPISGHKSVSWYQQVLGQGPQFIFQYYEKEERGRGNFPDRFSARQFPNYSSELNVNALLLGDSALYLCASSRAGDGTGELFFGEGSRLTVL.

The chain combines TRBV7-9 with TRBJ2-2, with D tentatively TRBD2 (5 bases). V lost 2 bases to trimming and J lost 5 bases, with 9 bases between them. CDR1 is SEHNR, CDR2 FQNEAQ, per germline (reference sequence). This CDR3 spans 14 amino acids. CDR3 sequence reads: CASSLFGVTGELFF. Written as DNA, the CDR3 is TGTGCCAGCAGCTTATTCGGGGTTACCGGGGAGCTGTTTTTT.

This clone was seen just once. CDR3: CASSLGQINNEQFF. DNA for the CDR3: TGTGCCAGCAGCCTAGGACAGATTAACAATGAGCAGTTCTTC. The chain couples TRBV25-1 to TRBJ2-1; TRBD1 might be the D (6 bases). CDR1 and CDR2 from the germline V gene are MGHDK and SYGVNS. Trimming pared 6 bases from V and 5 bases from J, leaving 14 bases between. The length of the CDR3 is 14 residues.

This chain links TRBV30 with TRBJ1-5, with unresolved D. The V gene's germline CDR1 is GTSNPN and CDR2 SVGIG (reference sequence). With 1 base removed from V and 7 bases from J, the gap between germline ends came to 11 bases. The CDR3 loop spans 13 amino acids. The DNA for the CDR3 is TGTGCCTGGAGTGCATCAGGCCTCCAGCCCCAGCATTTT. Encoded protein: CAWSASGLQPQHF.

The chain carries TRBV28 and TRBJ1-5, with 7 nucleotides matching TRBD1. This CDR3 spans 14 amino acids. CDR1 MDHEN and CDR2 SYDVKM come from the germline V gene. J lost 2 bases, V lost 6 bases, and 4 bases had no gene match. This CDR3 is CASSWTGRNQPQHF. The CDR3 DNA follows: TGTGCCAGCAGCTGGACAGGACGCAATCAGCCCCAGCATTTT.

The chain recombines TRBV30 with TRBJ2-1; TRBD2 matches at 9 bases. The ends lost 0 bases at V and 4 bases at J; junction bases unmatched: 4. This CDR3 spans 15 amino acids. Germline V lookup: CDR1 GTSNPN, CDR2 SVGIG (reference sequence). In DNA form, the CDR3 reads TGTGCCTGGAGTGTGCCTAGCGGGAATTACAATGAGCAGTTCTTC. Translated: CAWSVPSGNYNEQFF.